This T cell receptor (beta chain) was identified in a study of T cells in Graves' hyperthyroidism and ophthalmopathy (dated by TCRdb to about 2019). In the study overall: Peripheral blood samples were taken at initial diagnosis, before any treatment was given. The 90 to 100 discovery patients were randomly split 7:3 into training and test sets. In roughly six Graves' hyperthyroidism patients, the study also compared T-cell repertoires from thyroid tissue with T-cell repertoires from blood. After sampling, hyperthyroidism patients received methimazole starting at 30 mg daily, and ophthalmopathy patients received high-dose intravenous methylprednisolone. Prospective prediction of ophthalmopathy was tested in an independent validation cohort of fewer than 20 hyperthyroidism patients and 17 patients who later progressed to ophthalmopathy. To identify TCR V-J signatures that set the groups apart, the researchers used a discovery cohort of 90 to 100 patients, made up of 40 to 45 with Graves' ophthalmopathy and 55 to 65 with stable Graves' hyperthyroidism. According to the paper, TCR Vbeta CDR3 sequencing was carried out on approximately 140 peripheral blood samples, which came from fewer than 50 ophthalmopathy, 70 to 80 hyperthyroidism and roughly 17 progressor patients.

Amplification of TCR beta CDR3 regions was carried out from RNA transcripts. A first-round RT-PCR of the TCR CDR3 used the HTBI primer set with the Qiagen OneStep RT-PCR kit. Libraries were constructed in a second round of multiplex PCR, after which size selection and purification were carried out. Paired-end sequencing of the libraries was performed with 100 bp reads on an Illumina HiSeq2000. On the authors' methods: SOAPnuke was used to process the raw data, removing reads that contained adapters or uncalled bases, had a mean Phred below 15, or lacked an exact match to the constant primer or identifier. COPE v1.2.5 was used to merge high-quality paired reads, and clonotypes were defined as unique nucleotide sequences. MiTCR v1.1 was used to align clonotypes to the IMGT TRBV, TRBD and TRBJ reference segments. The analysis was restricted to V-J combinations with a frequency above 0.0001, which together covered 99.2% of the repertoires. The TCS score was defined as the ratio of F50 (clonal expansion) to E x V (chaos), calculated using BLOSUM62-based TCRdist between CDR3 peptides within each V-J. Welch's t-statistics and random forest reduced several hundred V-J features to 10 to 15, which were used in a naive Bayes classifier (R e1071). Thyroid-blood repertoire similarity was quantified with the Morisita-Horn index. TCRdb reanalyzed the raw reads on its own, using fastp at Q25 for trimming and MiXCR for clone calling, and kept in-frame beta chains. Rows are unified per CDR3 protein, each entry keeping the most common DNA and genes. These V and J calls originate from TCRdb's pipeline instead of the authors' own analysis. In all, the sample holds roughly 560,000 distinct CDR3 sequences, and about 15% of those were seen once. The ten most abundant clones make up 4.3% of the sample.

This clonotype was observed many times. No cognate antigen has been identified for it. Mismatch with germline at one junction end may stem from a read error. CDR1 SGHRS and CDR2 YFSETQ were looked up in the germline V gene. The CDR3 runs 15 amino acids, cysteine and phenylalanine included. The entry retains the CDR3 DNA only, 45 bases that are in frame from base 1. The paper's findings and limits, for the study overall: Blood samples also contained most of the expanded thyroid clonotypes (frequency above 0.001), which suggests that blood repertoires may reflect thyroid immune responses. During validation, the model predicted progression to ophthalmopathy a median of around 6 months ahead of onset, with almost 71% sensitivity and about 72% specificity. No statistical method was used to set the sample size in advance, and investigators knew the group allocation. Ophthalmopathy was separated from stable hyperthyroidism by a 13 V-J signature model, with about 88% sensitivity and 81% to 82% specificity obtained in cross-validation and 80%/75% obtained in testing.

Ophthalmopathy patients had moderately to severely active disease, with a Clinical Activity Score of 3 or more, a NOSPECS grade of 4 or more, and a disease duration of less than 3 months. Any patient with an uncontrolled infection, another autoimmune disease, pregnancy or lactation was excluded. Clinical symptoms, serum thyroxine and TRAb, thyroid ultrasound, and orbital computed tomography formed the basis for the diagnoses. PBMCs were separated from roughly 10 ml of fresh peripheral blood using Ficoll-Paque density gradient centrifugation. Total RNA was extracted using Trizol reagent, and RNA quality was assessed on an Agilent 2100 Bioanalyzer.

The sample was blood. The sequence was collected from a woman aged 35 to 49 with Graves' ophthalmopathy. This receptor chain uses TRBV5-1 and TRBJ2-6, with the D gene too uncertain to name. Here is the DNA: TGTGCCAGCAGCTTGGAGAGCTCGGGGGCCAACGTCCTGACTTTC. Translated, it reads CASSLESSGANVLTF.